Below, 25 T cell receptor beta chains from the same sample are listed, as sequenced in a study of regulatory T cells in long-lasting Graves disease. The time point is: newly diagnosed GD, antithyroid drugs for less than 3 months. The TCR library was made from RNA that had been extracted from PBMCs in TRIzol. For TCR beta, libraries came from iRepertoire HTBI primers and Arm-PCR of CDR3 regions. TCRdb fed the multiplex PCR reads into MiXCR, producing one record per CDR3 protein. This table holds hundreds of thousands of distinct CDR3 sequences, 13% found once. These same records also appear under a second study, on T cells in Graves' hyperthyroidism and ophthalmopathy.

Sequenced here: peripheral blood mononuclear cells (PBMCs), sampled at new diagnosis, from a patient treated with antithyroid drugs. These receptors were collected from a young man with Graves disease.

This clonotype occurred many times. V and J are TRBV5-1 and TRBJ1-1; D possibly corresponds to TRBD1 (5 bases). Trimming removed 0 bases at V and 11 bases at J, with 17 bases between. The length of the CDR3 is 14 residues. Germline CDR1 SGHRS, CDR2 YFSETQ. This CDR3 reads CASSLARQGSVAFF. The CDR3 region has the DNA TGCGCCAGCAGCTTGGCGCGTCAGGGTAGTGTGGCTTTCTTT. The full variable domain, in which reference TRBV5-1 and TRBJ1-1 provide the parts outside the CDR3, is KAGVTQTPRYLIKTRGQQVTLSCSPISGHRSVSWYQQTPGQGLQFLFEYFSETQRNKGNFPGRFSGRQFSNSRSEMNVSTLELGDSALYLCASSLARQGSVAFFGQGTRLTVV.

This clonotype was seen a handful of times. The rearrangement joins TRBV19 to TRBJ1-1, with D hard to call. The germline V gene encodes CDR1 LNHDA and CDR2 SQIVND (reference sequence). The CDR3 totals 13 residues. Trimming pared 9 bases from V and 0 bases from J, leaving 11 bases between. DNA for the CDR3: TGTGCCAGCGCCCGTGAGTTGAACACTGAAGCTTTCTTT. It codes for CASARELNTEAFF.

Notes on this clonotype: An end of the junction does not agree with germline; a read error may underlie this. The chain has TRBV7-9 and TRBJ2-5; 9 nucleotides line up with TRBD2. The CDR3 spans 12 residues. Germline lookup yields CDR1 SEHNR and CDR2 FQNEAQ (reference sequence). The CDR3: CASSQRGGRVVF. The CDR3 nucleotides read TGTGCCAGCAGCCAGCGTGGCGGGAGGGTTGTCTTC.

This clonotype was picked up many times. V gene TRBV6-1 combines with J gene TRBJ2-3; perhaps TRBD1 as D (6 bases). V was trimmed by 7 bases and J by 5 bases, leaving 13 bases between them. Germline values: CDR1 MNHNS, CDR2 SASEGT. The CDR3 extends over 13 amino acids. The CDR3 region is CASTWGPEDTQYF. The CDR3 DNA is TGTGCCAGCACCTGGGGGCCAGAAGATACGCAGTATTTT.

This clonotype was found a few times. This chain links TRBV7-9 with TRBJ2-7, with D possibly being TRBD1 (6 bases). V lost 6 bases to trimming and J lost 2 bases, with 14 bases between them. This CDR3 has 14 residues. Germline lookup yields CDR1 SEHNR and CDR2 FQNEAQ (reference sequence). The CDR3 loop is CASRGRDTTYEQYF. The DNA for the CDR3 is TGTGCCAGCAGGGGCCGGGACACTACCTACGAGCAGTACTTC.

This clonotype was counted ten times or more. The chain employs TRBV12-3 or TRBV12-4 and TRBJ2-7, with 9 bases matching TRBD2. V was clipped by 6 bases and J by 1 base; unmatched bases: 7. The CDR3 totals 15 residues. The CDR3, as DNA: TGTGCCAGCAGACCGTCTAGCGGGACGTCCTACGAGCAGTACTTC. It specifies CASRPSSGTSYEQYF.

This clonotype was detected a few times. This chain connects TRBV10-3 to TRBJ2-2; 13 bases are shared with TRBD2. The CDR3 totals 15 residues. Germline values: CDR1 ENHRY, CDR2 SYGVKD. V lost 4 bases, J lost 5 bases, and 1 base stayed unmatched. The CDR3 sequence is CAISGLAGGTGELFF. CDR3 nucleotides: TGTGCCATCAGTGGACTAGCGGGAGGAACCGGGGAGCTGTTTTTT.

This clonotype was counted at least ten times. The rearrangement joins TRBV27 to TRBJ1-1; 7 positions agree with TRBD1. The CDR3 is made up of 14 amino acids. The junction had 1 base not matched to a gene; V was cut back by 3 bases and J by 0 bases. Germline V CDR1 and CDR2: MNHEY, SMNVEV (reference sequence). The CDR3 spells CASSFTGVNTEAFF. The DNA of the CDR3 is TGTGCCAGCAGTTTCACAGGGGTGAACACTGAAGCTTTCTTT.

This clonotype turned up a few times. The gene calls are TRBV5-1 and TRBJ1-1; maybe TRBD1 (5 bases). Germline CDR1 SGHRS, CDR2 YFSETQ. This CDR3 spans 14 amino acids. Trimming shortened V by 4 bases and J by 4 bases, and 14 bases separated the two germline ends. The CDR3 here is CASSRLGGLTEAFF. CDR3 bases: TGCGCCAGCAGCCGGCTGGGGGGACTCACTGAAGCTTTCTTT. Based on the CDR3 plus reference TRBV5-1 and TRBJ1-1, the full variable domain is KAGVTQTPRYLIKTRGQQVTLSCSPISGHRSVSWYQQTPGQGLQFLFEYFSETQRNKGNFPGRFSGRQFSNSRSEMNVSTLELGDSALYLCASSRLGGLTEAFFGQGTRLTVV.

This clonotype was picked up many times. V and J are TRBV11-1 and TRBJ2-7; D not resolved. V shed 3 bases and J shed 5 bases, with 11 bases lying between them. The CDR3 has 13 residues. Germline loops: CDR1 SGHAT, CDR2 FQDESV (reference sequence). CDR3 in DNA: TGTGCCAGCAGCTTTGGGTACTCGAACGAGCAGTACTTC. Protein product: CASSFGYSNEQYF.

This clonotype was recorded at least ten times. This chain connects TRBV2 to TRBJ2-7; D is perhaps TRBD2 (6 bases). Trimming pared 4 bases from V and 7 bases from J, leaving 17 bases between. This CDR3 comprises 14 residues. The germline V gene encodes CDR1 SNHLY and CDR2 FYNNEI. The CDR3 spells CASSVVTTAGEQYF. The CDR3 DNA reads TGTGCCAGCAGTGTTGTGACAACCGCGGGGGAGCAGTACTTC.

The rearrangement joins TRBV6-1 to TRBJ1-5; maybe TRBD1 (6 bases). There are 15 residues in the CDR3. Germline CDR1 MNHNS, CDR2 SASEGT. V was trimmed by 5 bases and J by 3 bases, leaving 14 bases between them. In DNA, the CDR3 is TGTGCCAGCAGTCTCGAACAGGGTATCAATCAGCCCCAGCATTTT. Its translation is CASSLEQGINQPQHF.

CDR3 residues: CASKYETSGRYEQFF. CDR3 sequence (DNA): TGTGCCAGCAAGTACGAGACTAGCGGGAGGTATGAGCAGTTCTTC. The chain couples TRBV6-1 to TRBJ2-1; the match to TRBD2 covers 13 bases. The CDR3 length is 15 residues. Looked up from germline, CDR1 is MNHNS and CDR2 is SASEGT. J gave up 8 bases and V 7 bases, and 8 bases lay outside the gene matches.

The sample holds many counts of this clonotype. The chain carries TRBV30 and TRBJ1-2; D is undetermined. Per the germline V gene, CDR1 is GTSNPN and CDR2 is SVGIG (reference sequence). The CDR3 covers 13 residues. V lost 0 bases and J 4 bases, leaving 9 bases between the germline ends. The CDR3 loop reads CAWSVDFSYGYTF. In DNA, the CDR3 is TGTGCCTGGAGTGTAGATTTCAGCTATGGCTACACCTTC.

This clonotype came up a few times. The chain uses TRBV7-9 and TRBJ2-7; 10 nucleotides line up with TRBD1. Looked up from germline, CDR1 is SEHNR and CDR2 is FQNEAQ (reference sequence). The V and J ends lost 2 bases and 6 bases, in that order; junction bases with no gene match: 7. The CDR3 length is 15 residues. The CDR3 DNA follows: TGTGCCAGCAGCTTAAGGGGGACAGGGGTCGCCGAGCAGTACTTC. Translation gives CASSLRGTGVAEQYF.

This clonotype showed up many times. The rearrangement uses TRBV12-3 or TRBV12-4 and TRBJ2-1; TRBD2 agrees at 7 bases. V shed 1 base and J 7 bases; nucleotides not matched to a gene: 4. This CDR3 has 14 residues. CDR3: CASSLEGLLNEQFF. DNA of the CDR3: TGTGCCAGCAGTTTAGAGGGACTACTAAATGAGCAGTTCTTC.

This clonotype came up many times. The rearrangement uses TRBV7-9 and TRBJ2-1, with 13 positions matching TRBD2. In germline, CDR1 is SEHNR, CDR2 FQNEAQ (reference sequence). V trimming: 6 bases; J trimming: 7 bases; junction bases outside the gene matches: 12. The CDR3 has 17 residues. In DNA form, the CDR3 reads TGTGCCAGCAGTCTCGGACGCACTAGCGGGAGGGGGAATGAGCAGTTCTTC. Its protein product is CASSLGRTSGRGNEQFF.

This clonotype was counted many times. The chain recombines TRBV27 with TRBJ1-2; D gene unclear. Trimming took 3 bases from V and 4 from J, leaving 12 bases between them. Germline values: CDR1 MNHEY, CDR2 SMNVEV (reference sequence). There are 14 residues in the CDR3. For the CDR3, the DNA is TGTGCCAGCAGTTTTCGTCGGGAGGTCTATGGCTACACCTTC. Protein: CASSFRREVYGYTF.

Details on this clonotype: A single base separates this from a much larger clone, so it may be a read error. CDR3 region: CSAGGRRSGYGYTF. The CDR3 region has the DNA TGCAGTGCTGGAGGGAGGAGATCGGGATATGGCTACACCTTC. The rearrangement joins TRBV20-1 to TRBJ1-2, with no clear D. CDR3 size: 14 residues. Germline V lookup: CDR1 DFQATT, CDR2 SNEGSKA (reference sequence). Trimming stripped 5 bases from V and 5 bases from J, with 18 bases between.

At least ten counts were recorded for this clonotype. The V and J genes are TRBV2 and TRBJ2-3; 9 nucleotides agree with TRBD2. Unmatched junction bases numbered 9, after V lost 7 bases and J lost 1 base. The CDR3 runs to 16 residues. Germline V CDR1 and CDR2: SNHLY, FYNNEI. The DNA for the CDR3 is TGTGCCAGCATTCCTATAGCGGGAGTTCGCACAGATACGCAGTATTTT. This translates into CASIPIAGVRTDTQYF.

This clonotype showed up many times. CDR3 loop: CASSSGDTEAFF. The CDR3 DNA reads as TGTGCCAGCTCCTCGGGGGACACTGAAGCTTTCTTT. This chain joins TRBV18 and TRBJ1-1; possible D gene TRBD1, 5 bases. CDR1 KGHSH and CDR2 LQKENI come from the germline V gene. The CDR3 length is 12 residues. Trimming shortened V by 6 bases and J by 3 bases, and 8 bases separated the two germline ends.

In its sample, this clonotype was seen a few times. The rearrangement uses TRBV19 and TRBJ2-7, with a tentative D call TRBD2 (6 bases). The germline V and J ends were trimmed by 7 bases and 8 bases, with 18 bases remaining between them. The V gene's germline CDR1 is LNHDA and CDR2 SQIVND (reference sequence). CDR3 length: 13 amino acids. In DNA form, the CDR3 reads TGTGCCAGTACCCCCTGGAGGGCAGAACAGCAGTACTTC. It is translated as CASTPWRAEQQYF.

The chain joins TRBV24-1 to TRBJ2-1; D not resolved. V shed 4 bases and J shed 6 bases, with 9 bases lying between them. CDR3 length: 13 residues. Germline-derived CDR1 and CDR2 are KGHDR and SFDVKD. CDR3 DNA sequence: TGTGCCACCAGTGACCTAGGGCGCAATGAGCAGTTCTTC. It encodes CATSDLGRNEQFF.

The rearrangement links TRBV6-1 to TRBJ1-4; D unclear. The V end was cut by 0 bases, the J end by 7 bases, with 12 bases between. Germline-derived CDR1 and CDR2 are MNHNS and SASEGT. The CDR3 has 15 residues. CDR3 in DNA: TGTGCCAGCAGTGAAGCCGGGGAGGCGCGTGAAAAACTGTTTTTT. Translation gives CASSEAGEAREKLFF.

This clonotype was counted between two and nine times. This rearrangement joins TRBV18 to TRBJ2-5; D uncertain. CDR3 length: 12 amino acids. V lost 2 bases and J lost 2, with 3 bases in between. Germline lookup yields CDR1 KGHSH and CDR2 LQKENI. The CDR3 DNA sequence: TGTGCCAGCTCACCAAAACAAGAGACCCAGTACTTC. The encoded protein is CASSPKQETQYF.